Each of the 18 T cell receptor beta chains below was sequenced from the same sample in a study of CD8+ T cells in alopecia areata. Extracted RNA was reverse transcribed into cDNA, the sequencing template. The data were produced by immunoSEQ multiplex PCR, yet TCRdb's version contains in-frame clones alone and is incomplete. The sample includes under 250,000 clones, approximately 67% of them seen just once. Treatment defined: oral pan-JAK inhibitor, 5-10 mg twice daily. This specimen consisted of CD4+ T cells sorted from blood, obtained around week 46, from a patient treated with tofacitinib. The receptor set was obtained from a human donor with alopecia areata.

V usage is TRBV29-1 and J usage is TRBJ2-3, with 11 positions matching TRBD2. CDR1 is SQVTM, CDR2 ANQGSEA, per germline. J was trimmed by 0 bases and V by 6 bases; bases with no gene match: 5. There are 15 residues in the CDR3. The CDR3 nucleotides are TGCAGCGTGACGACTAGCGGGGACAGCACAGATACGCAGTATTTT. Translated: CSVTTSGDSTDTQYF.

The chain links TRBV30 to TRBJ1-2, with TRBD1 matching over 8 bases. Germline CDR1 is GTSNPN and CDR2 is SVGIG (reference sequence). The CDR3 loop spans 12 amino acids. J was trimmed by 6 bases and V by 5 bases; bases with no gene match: 5. The DNA of the CDR3 is TGTGCCTGGTGGGGACAGGACCATGGCTACACCTTC. Translated, it gives CAWWGQDHGYTF. The complete variable domain, with remaining parts taken from reference TRBV30 and TRBJ1-2, reads SQTIHQWPATLVQPVGSPLSLECTVEGTSNPNLYWYRQAAGRGLQLLFYSVGIGQISSEVPQNLSASRPQDRQFILSSKKLLLSDSGFYLCAWWGQDHGYTFGSGTRLTVV.

This rearrangement joins TRBV14 to TRBJ2-7; D is unresolved. With 1 base removed from V and 6 bases from J, the gap between germline ends came to 7 bases. Germline V CDR1 and CDR2: SGHDN, FVKESK. This CDR3 comprises 12 residues. The CDR3 DNA reads TGTGCCAGCAGCCAAGGGGATCTCGAGCAGTACTTC. This sequence encodes CASSQGDLEQYF.

The V and J genes are TRBV7-2 and TRBJ2-1; 8 nucleotides line up with TRBD2. CDR1 and CDR2 from the germline V gene are SGHTA and FQGNSA. V gave up 5 bases and J gave up 7 bases; unmatched junction bases: 7. The CDR3 covers 14 residues. CDR3 sequence (DNA): TGTGCCAGCAGCCCGAGCGGGGGAGGTAATGAGCAGTTCTTC. It is translated as CASSPSGGGNEQFF.

V and J are TRBV5-1 and TRBJ1-4; TRBD1 is a possible D gene (6 bases). The V end was cut by 0 bases, the J end by 8 bases, with 11 bases between. This CDR3 comprises 14 residues. The V gene's germline CDR1 is SGHRS and CDR2 YFSETQ. The CDR3: CASSLDRVDEKLFF. The CDR3 region has the DNA TGCGCCAGCAGCTTGGACAGGGTGGACGAAAAACTGTTTTTT.

The rearrangement links TRBV7-8 to TRBJ1-2; D uncertain. The CDR3 has 13 amino acids. Trimming pared 5 bases from V and 1 base from J, leaving 8 bases between. Germline V gene lookup returns CDR1 SGHVS and CDR2 FQNEAQ. CDR3: CASSPERNYGYTF. The DNA of the CDR3 is TGTGCCAGCAGCCCCGAGCGTAACTATGGCTACACCTTC.

This clone was observed once. The gene calls are TRBV30 and TRBJ1-2; TRBD1 matches 7 bases. Germline V gene data show CDR1 as GTSNPN and CDR2 as SVGIG (reference sequence). Trimming removed 5 bases from V and 3 bases from J; junction bases left unmatched: 9. This CDR3 comprises 14 residues. CDR3: CAWSTRGTYYGYTF. For the CDR3, the DNA is TGTGCCTGGTCCACCAGGGGGACCTACTATGGCTACACCTTC.

The chain joins TRBV30 to TRBJ1-1; TRBD1 is a possible D gene (6 bases). V dropped 3 bases and J dropped 0 bases, with 20 bases sitting between them. Germline-derived CDR1 and CDR2 are GTSNPN and SVGIG (reference sequence). This CDR3 comprises 17 residues. CDR3 loop: CAWRPQVGGYMNTEAFF. The CDR3 nucleotides are TGTGCCTGGAGGCCCCAGGTTGGGGGCTATATGAACACTGAAGCTTTCTTT.

DNA of the CDR3: TGTGCCATCAGTTCAGACAGGAACAACTATGGCTACACCTTC. Translated, it gives CAISSDRNNYGYTF. This chain connects TRBV10-3 to TRBJ1-2, with D perhaps matching TRBD1 (6 bases). The germline V and J ends were trimmed by 5 bases and 2 bases, with 12 bases remaining between them. Germline V lookup: CDR1 ENHRY, CDR2 SYGVKD. The CDR3 spans 14 residues.

The chain joins TRBV29-1 to TRBJ2-2; maybe TRBD2 (6 bases). Germline V gene data show CDR1 as SQVTM and CDR2 as ANQGSEA. The CDR3 covers 14 residues. Trimming pared 6 bases from V and 0 bases from J, leaving 11 bases between. CDR3 region: CSVGGATNTGELFF. CDR3 nucleotides: TGCAGCGTGGGGGGTGCTACGAACACCGGGGAGCTGTTTTTT.

This clone was detected a few times. The rearrangement uses TRBV7-9 and TRBJ1-4; the D gene is possibly TRBD1 (5 bases). V gave up 2 bases and J gave up 4 bases, with 11 bases separating them. The CDR3 length is 15 residues. The V gene's germline CDR1 is SEHNR and CDR2 FQNEAQ (reference sequence). The CDR3 here is CASSLWTGGNEKLFF. For the CDR3, the DNA is TGTGCCAGCAGCTTATGGACCGGGGGTAATGAAAAACTGTTTTTT.

As for this clone: Other DNA sequences in this sample translate to the same CDR3. The chain combines TRBV4-3 with TRBJ1-2; no clear D gene. Germline values: CDR1 LGHNA, CDR2 YSLEER. The CDR3 loop spans 14 amino acids. Trimming shortened V by 0 bases and J by 2 bases, and 7 bases separated the two germline ends. The CDR3 coding sequence is TGCGCCAGCAGCCAAGATTCCAGAAACTATGGCTACACCTTC. Amino acids: CASSQDSRNYGYTF.

The chain employs TRBV29-1 and TRBJ2-2; tentatively, D is TRBD1 (6 bases). CDR3 length: 14 residues. CDR1 is SQVTM and CDR2 is ANQGSEA in the germline V gene. Trimming took 2 bases from V and 2 from J, leaving 9 bases between them. The chain's CDR3 is CSVENRANTGELFF. DNA for the CDR3: TGCAGCGTTGAAAACAGGGCTAACACCGGGGAGCTGTTTTTT.

The chain joins TRBV7-9 to TRBJ1-6; D gene uncertain. CDR1 is SEHNR and CDR2 is FQNEAQ in the germline V gene (reference sequence). The CDR3 is 15 amino acids. The V end lost 2 bases, the J end lost 8 bases, and 13 bases lay between the germline ends. Here the CDR3 DNA reads TGTGCCAGCAGCTTAACGGCTCTCGGGGATTCACCCCTCCACTTT. Its protein product is CASSLTALGDSPLHF.

This chain connects TRBV18 to TRBJ2-2; D is perhaps TRBD2 (6 bases). CDR1 is KGHSH and CDR2 is LQKENI in the germline V gene. The CDR3 runs 18 residues. V was clipped by 4 bases and J by 0 bases, with 18 bases between them. The CDR3 nucleotides read TGTGCCAGCTCACTACAGAGCGGGCAGGGAACGAACACCGGGGAGCTGTTTTTT. Amino acid sequence: CASSLQSGQGTNTGELFF.

This clone has just a few counts. This chain uses TRBV30 with TRBJ1-6; 7 positions agree with TRBD1. V shed 5 bases, J shed 7 bases, and the junction held 8 bases outside the gene matches. Per germline, CDR1 GTSNPN and CDR2 SVGIG (reference sequence). The CDR3 has 14 residues. Here the CDR3 DNA reads TGTGCCTGGGACAGGGCGATGGGGAATTCACCCCTCCACTTT. This sequence encodes CAWDRAMGNSPLHF.

This clone has just a few counts. The chain carries TRBV5-1 and TRBJ2-7; D may be TRBD2 (6 bases). In germline, CDR1 is SGHRS, CDR2 YFSETQ. This CDR3 spans 14 amino acids. Trimming shortened V by 4 bases and J by 4 bases, and 15 bases separated the two germline ends. The CDR3 is CASSPGELGYEQYF. In DNA form, the CDR3 reads TGCGCCAGCAGCCCGGGGGAACTAGGTTACGAGCAGTACTTC.

The chain is built from TRBV6-1 and TRBJ1-6; TRBD1 might be the D (6 bases). The CDR3 sequence is 14 residues long. V lost 7 bases and J 8 bases, leaving 15 bases between the germline ends. Germline CDR1 MNHNS, CDR2 SASEGT. CDR3 loop: CASTDGGNDSPLHF. The CDR3 DNA reads TGTGCCAGCACGGACGGGGGCAATGATTCACCCCTCCACTTT.